A selection of T cell receptor beta chains follows, all from one sample in a study of neurological immune-mediated disorders. MiXCR, applied by TCRdb to the 5' RACE reads, yields one record per CDR3 protein. Of around 46,000 distinct CDR3 sequences in the sample, roughly a quarter were seen once. Sequencing input: PBMCs. The origin of the receptors is a woman in her 70s in good health. Each CDR3 is given with its conserved first and last residue. A D gene is named only where the DNA matches it firmly. The size entry is marked missing in some rows and otherwise reads once, few, many or a size class.

CDR3aa	CDR3nt	abundance	v_gene	j_gene	d_gene
CASSLGNRAQPQHF	TGTGCCAGCAGTCTAGGGAACCGGGCACAGCCCCAGCATTTT	few	TRBV7-2	TRBJ1-5	-
CASSLTWTSGKGETQYF	TGTGCCAGCAGCCTGACCTGGACTAGCGGGAAGGGGGAGACCCAGTACTTC	many	TRBV5-5	TRBJ2-5	TRBD2
CSARWNRGNTEAFF	TGCAGTGCTAGATGGAACAGGGGGAACACTGAAGCTTTCTTT	-	TRBV20-1	TRBJ1-1	TRBD1
CASSRVRVGTEAFF	TGTGCCAGCAGCAGAGTGAGGGTGGGCACTGAAGCTTTCTTT	few	TRBV12-3/TRBV12-4	TRBJ1-1	-
CASSLDGQPTYEQYF	TGCGCCAGCAGCTTGGATGGACAGCCTACCTACGAGCAGTACTTC	many	TRBV5-1	TRBJ2-7	-
CASSFSSGPQETQYF	TGTGCCAGCAGTTTCTCTAGCGGGCCTCAAGAGACCCAGTACTTC	many	TRBV12-3/TRBV12-4	TRBJ2-5	TRBD2
CSARDRLAVTDTQYF	TGCAGTGCTAGAGATCGGCTAGCGGTCACAGATACGCAGTATTTT	-	TRBV20-1	TRBJ2-3	TRBD2
CAIRPGTGTNYGYTF	TGTGCCATCAGGCCCGGGACAGGCACTAACTATGGCTACACCTTC	many	TRBV10-3	TRBJ1-2	TRBD1
CASSLVLAGGLGEQFF	TGTGCCAGCAGCTTAGTCCTAGCGGGAGGTCTGGGCGAGCAGTTCTTC	many	TRBV7-9	TRBJ2-1	TRBD2
CAILGQGSYEQYF	TGTGCCATCCTGGGACAGGGTTCGTACGAGCAGTACTTC	-	TRBV10-3	TRBJ2-7	TRBD1
CASGSRQETQYF	TGTGCCAGCGGAAGCCGACAAGAGACCCAGTACTTC	-	TRBV7-9	TRBJ2-5	-
CASSLAGFQETQYF	TGCGCCAGCAGCTTGGCCGGCTTTCAAGAGACCCAGTACTTC	many	TRBV5-1	TRBJ2-5	-
CASSLGQVADTQYF	TGCGCCAGCAGCTTGGGACAGGTGGCAGATACGCAGTATTTT	many	TRBV5-1	TRBJ2-3	-
CASSLVGDEQYF	TGCGCCAGCAGCTTGGTGGGGGATGAGCAGTACTTC	many	TRBV5-1	TRBJ2-7	-
CAISESSGEAQETQYF	TGTGCCATCAGTGAATCTAGCGGAGAAGCCCAAGAGACCCAGTACTTC	-	TRBV10-3	TRBJ2-5	TRBD2
CASSQDGLLGLAGSRETQYF	TGTGCCAGCAGCCAGGATGGGTTATTGGGACTAGCGGGATCTAGGGAGACCCAGTACTTC	many	TRBV3-1	TRBJ2-5	TRBD2
CASSSPPGRETQYF	TGTGCCAGCAGCAGTCCGCCGGGCCGTGAGACCCAGTACTTC	-	TRBV27	TRBJ2-5	-
CASSTTGRLPLHF	TGTGCCAGCAGTACGACCGGGAGGCTACCCCTCCACTTT	many	TRBV12-3/TRBV12-4	TRBJ1-6	-
CASSQTDGSVGYTF	TGTGCCAGCAGCCAGACGGACGGTTCAGTTGGCTACACCTTC	many	TRBV3-1	TRBJ1-2	-
CASSAQGGNTEAFF	TGTGCCAGCAGCGCACAGGGGGGGAACACTGAAGCTTTCTTT	many	TRBV7-9	TRBJ1-1	TRBD1
CASSQQGTRRNTGELFF	TGTGCCAGCAGCCAACAAGGGACTAGGAGGAACACCGGGGAGCTGTTTTTT	many	TRBV3-1	TRBJ2-2	TRBD2
CASSPTGYEQYF	TGTGCCAGCAGCCCCACAGGGTACGAGCAGTACTTC	medium-sized	TRBV3-1	TRBJ2-7	-
CASSLANTEQYF	TGTGCCAGCAGCTTGGCAAATACCGAGCAGTACTTC	many	TRBV7-8	TRBJ2-7	-
CASSQSRVGEQFF	TGTGCCAGCAGCCAGAGTAGGGTTGGTGAGCAGTTCTTC	many	TRBV5-6	TRBJ2-1	-
CASSVRVGAFF	TGTGCCAGCAGCGTTAGGGTAGGCGCTTTCTTT	many	TRBV21-1	TRBJ1-1	-
CSPGRARADTQYF	TGCAGTCCAGGACGGGCGAGGGCAGATACGCAGTATTTT	-	TRBV20-1	TRBJ2-3	-
CASSFDPIINDRGRKETQYF	TGCGCCAGCAGCTTTGACCCTATTATAAACGACAGGGGGCGGAAGGAGACCCAGTACTTC	-	TRBV5-1	TRBJ2-5	TRBD1
CASSPRGLEEKLFF	TGTGCCAGCAGTCCCAGGGGGCTCGAAGAAAAACTGTTTTTT	-	TRBV6-1	TRBJ1-4	TRBD1
CATHRDRGLWMTNEKLFF	TGTGCCACCCACCGGGACAGGGGGCTTTGGATGACTAATGAAAAACTGTTTTTT	many	TRBV6-1	TRBJ1-4	TRBD1
CASNPRQGWSNQPQHF	TGTGCCAGCAACCCACGACAGGGCTGGAGCAATCAGCCCCAGCATTTT	many	TRBV21-1	TRBJ1-5	-
CSARPPGQGYGYTF	TGCAGTGCTAGACCCCCGGGACAGGGCTATGGCTACACCTTC	many	TRBV20-1	TRBJ1-2	TRBD1
CASSLTRDSRYNEQFF	TGTGCCAGCAGCCTAACCCGGGACTCCCGGTACAATGAGCAGTTCTTC	many	TRBV4-2	TRBJ2-1	-
CASSTPLVAAGNHNEQFF	TGTGCCAGTAGTACGCCCCTTGTGGCAGCTGGAAACCACAATGAGCAGTTCTTC	-	TRBV19	TRBJ2-1	-
CASSGPTVTYEQYF	TGTGCCAGCTCAGGACCGACAGTTACCTACGAGCAGTACTTC	few	TRBV18	TRBJ2-7	-
CASSQLQGILKGLRREVQNEQFF	TGTGCCAGCAGCCAGCTGCAGGGTATCTTGAAGGGATTAAGGCGGGAGGTTCAAAATGAGCAGTTCTTC	-	TRBV6-2/TRBV6-3	TRBJ2-1	TRBD2
CSAGTSGKSKNIQYF	TGCAGTGCTGGGACTAGCGGGAAATCCAAAAACATTCAGTACTTC	-	TRBV20-1	TRBJ2-4	TRBD2
CASSQGFSNAYNEQFF	TGTGCCAGCAGCCAGGGTTTCAGTAACGCTTACAATGAGCAGTTCTTC	many	TRBV3-1	TRBJ2-1	-
CSAGAHGDRNIQYF	TGCAGTGCGGGGGCTCACGGGGACAGAAACATTCAGTACTTC	-	TRBV20-1	TRBJ2-4	TRBD1
CASSLAGGFRYEQFF	TGCGCCAGCAGCTTGGCGGGGGGTTTTAGGTATGAGCAGTTCTTC	many	TRBV5-1	TRBJ2-1	TRBD2
CASSKVAGAGANVLTF	TGTGCCAGTAGTAAAGTAGCGGGAGCTGGGGCCAACGTCCTGACTTTC	-	TRBV19	TRBJ2-6	TRBD2
CASSPLTSGGTMSTDTQYF	TGTGCCAGCAGCCCTCTGACTAGCGGGGGCACCATGTCCACAGATACGCAGTATTTT	few	TRBV7-8	TRBJ2-3	TRBD2
CASSPGIGYNEQFF	TGTGCCAGCTCACCAGGTATAGGGTACAATGAGCAGTTCTTC	many	TRBV18	TRBJ2-1	-
CASTVALNYGYTF	TGTGCCAGCACCGTGGCCCTTAACTATGGCTACACCTTC	many	TRBV28	TRBJ1-2	-
CASRRGLMTQETQYF	TGTGCCAGCAGGAGGGGACTAATGACCCAAGAGACCCAGTACTTC	many	TRBV5-5	TRBJ2-5	TRBD2
CSASQGVSYNEQFF	TGCAGTGCTAGCCAGGGGGTGTCCTACAATGAGCAGTTCTTC	many	TRBV20-1	TRBJ2-1	TRBD1
CASSPSGPGETQYF	TGTGCCAGCAGCCCGTCGGGACCGGGGGAGACCCAGTACTTC	-	TRBV3-1	TRBJ2-5	-
CASSVRPLEGYTF	TGTGCCAGCAGTGTCCGGCCCTTGGAGGGGTACACCTTC	many	TRBV2	TRBJ1-2	-
CASSLALSYEQYF	TGTGCCAGCAGTTTAGCCCTATCCTACGAGCAGTACTTC	-	TRBV27	TRBJ2-7	-
CASSAYSGTAGNTIYF	TGTGCCAGCAGCGCTTATTCCGGGACGGCTGGAAACACCATATATTTT	many	TRBV9	TRBJ1-3	-
CASSPGTGPYEQYF	TGTGCCAGCAGCCCCGGGACAGGCCCCTACGAGCAGTACTTC	few	TRBV2	TRBJ2-7	TRBD1
CASSPGSSSYNEQFF	TGTGCCAGCTCACCGGGCTCGAGCTCCTACAATGAGCAGTTCTTC	many	TRBV18	TRBJ2-1	-
CASSTALQGSTYEQYF	TGTGCCAGCAGTACCGCCCTACAGGGCTCAACCTACGAGCAGTACTTC	few	TRBV27	TRBJ2-7	-
CSARSPRLAGETQYF	TGCAGTGCTAGGAGCCCTCGACTAGCGGGAGAGACCCAGTACTTC	many	TRBV20-1	TRBJ2-5	TRBD2
CASSAGLDAYNEQFF	TGTGCCAGCAGCGCAGGACTAGATGCCTACAATGAGCAGTTCTTC	-	TRBV9	TRBJ2-1	TRBD2
CSVEVSYNEQFF	TGCAGCGTTGAAGTTTCGTACAATGAGCAGTTCTTC	many	TRBV29-1	TRBJ2-1	-